This note documents a single T cell receptor (beta chain) sequence. The antigen remains unidentified. This sample was included in a study of T cell responses to AZD1222 COVID-19 vaccine. Broader study findings: The study sampled repertoires only after the peak T cell response.

The repertoire was sequenced with immunoSEQ multiplex PCR; TCRdb's copy has only in-frame clones and lacks some. The table includes more than 65,000 clones, approximately 78% detected once. Germline CDR1 is DFQATT and CDR2 is SNEGSKA (reference sequence). CDR3 length: 11 residues. With 1 base removed from V and 5 bases from J, the gap between germline ends came to 6 bases. The source was peripheral blood, collected on day 0 of AZD1222 vaccination. The sequence was obtained from an adult in good health. The chain uses TRBV20-1 and TRBJ2-7; D gene ambiguous. CDR3 DNA sequence: TGCAGTGCTAGAGGGGCCGACGAGCAGTACTTC. Translated: CSARGADEQYF.